This T cell receptor (beta chain) was profiled in a study of CD8 T cells in Susac syndrome. Roughly 0.45 to 1 ug RNA was reverse transcribed with random hexamers. Amplification of TCR beta CDR3 by immunoSEQ multiplex PCR spanned 54 Vbeta and 13 Jbeta. TCRdb called the immunoSEQ multiplex PCR reads again in MiXCR, with one record for every CDR3 protein. Of just over 150,000 distinct CDR3 sequences in the sample, roughly 95% were seen once. The germline gives CDR1 SNHLY, CDR2 FYNNEI. Trimming pared 6 bases from V and 0 bases from J, leaving 5 bases between. The CDR3 covers 12 residues. While CD8+ and CD4+ T cells were isolated negatively, TEMRA cells were enriched by FACS.

The genes are TRBV2 and TRBJ2-5; no definite D call. The TCR sequence derives from a human donor with multiple sclerosis. The sample was CD8+ T cells from PBMCs. The CDR3 reads CASRDHQETQYF. The CDR3 coding sequence is TGTGCCAGCAGGGACCACCAAGAGACCCAGTACTTC.